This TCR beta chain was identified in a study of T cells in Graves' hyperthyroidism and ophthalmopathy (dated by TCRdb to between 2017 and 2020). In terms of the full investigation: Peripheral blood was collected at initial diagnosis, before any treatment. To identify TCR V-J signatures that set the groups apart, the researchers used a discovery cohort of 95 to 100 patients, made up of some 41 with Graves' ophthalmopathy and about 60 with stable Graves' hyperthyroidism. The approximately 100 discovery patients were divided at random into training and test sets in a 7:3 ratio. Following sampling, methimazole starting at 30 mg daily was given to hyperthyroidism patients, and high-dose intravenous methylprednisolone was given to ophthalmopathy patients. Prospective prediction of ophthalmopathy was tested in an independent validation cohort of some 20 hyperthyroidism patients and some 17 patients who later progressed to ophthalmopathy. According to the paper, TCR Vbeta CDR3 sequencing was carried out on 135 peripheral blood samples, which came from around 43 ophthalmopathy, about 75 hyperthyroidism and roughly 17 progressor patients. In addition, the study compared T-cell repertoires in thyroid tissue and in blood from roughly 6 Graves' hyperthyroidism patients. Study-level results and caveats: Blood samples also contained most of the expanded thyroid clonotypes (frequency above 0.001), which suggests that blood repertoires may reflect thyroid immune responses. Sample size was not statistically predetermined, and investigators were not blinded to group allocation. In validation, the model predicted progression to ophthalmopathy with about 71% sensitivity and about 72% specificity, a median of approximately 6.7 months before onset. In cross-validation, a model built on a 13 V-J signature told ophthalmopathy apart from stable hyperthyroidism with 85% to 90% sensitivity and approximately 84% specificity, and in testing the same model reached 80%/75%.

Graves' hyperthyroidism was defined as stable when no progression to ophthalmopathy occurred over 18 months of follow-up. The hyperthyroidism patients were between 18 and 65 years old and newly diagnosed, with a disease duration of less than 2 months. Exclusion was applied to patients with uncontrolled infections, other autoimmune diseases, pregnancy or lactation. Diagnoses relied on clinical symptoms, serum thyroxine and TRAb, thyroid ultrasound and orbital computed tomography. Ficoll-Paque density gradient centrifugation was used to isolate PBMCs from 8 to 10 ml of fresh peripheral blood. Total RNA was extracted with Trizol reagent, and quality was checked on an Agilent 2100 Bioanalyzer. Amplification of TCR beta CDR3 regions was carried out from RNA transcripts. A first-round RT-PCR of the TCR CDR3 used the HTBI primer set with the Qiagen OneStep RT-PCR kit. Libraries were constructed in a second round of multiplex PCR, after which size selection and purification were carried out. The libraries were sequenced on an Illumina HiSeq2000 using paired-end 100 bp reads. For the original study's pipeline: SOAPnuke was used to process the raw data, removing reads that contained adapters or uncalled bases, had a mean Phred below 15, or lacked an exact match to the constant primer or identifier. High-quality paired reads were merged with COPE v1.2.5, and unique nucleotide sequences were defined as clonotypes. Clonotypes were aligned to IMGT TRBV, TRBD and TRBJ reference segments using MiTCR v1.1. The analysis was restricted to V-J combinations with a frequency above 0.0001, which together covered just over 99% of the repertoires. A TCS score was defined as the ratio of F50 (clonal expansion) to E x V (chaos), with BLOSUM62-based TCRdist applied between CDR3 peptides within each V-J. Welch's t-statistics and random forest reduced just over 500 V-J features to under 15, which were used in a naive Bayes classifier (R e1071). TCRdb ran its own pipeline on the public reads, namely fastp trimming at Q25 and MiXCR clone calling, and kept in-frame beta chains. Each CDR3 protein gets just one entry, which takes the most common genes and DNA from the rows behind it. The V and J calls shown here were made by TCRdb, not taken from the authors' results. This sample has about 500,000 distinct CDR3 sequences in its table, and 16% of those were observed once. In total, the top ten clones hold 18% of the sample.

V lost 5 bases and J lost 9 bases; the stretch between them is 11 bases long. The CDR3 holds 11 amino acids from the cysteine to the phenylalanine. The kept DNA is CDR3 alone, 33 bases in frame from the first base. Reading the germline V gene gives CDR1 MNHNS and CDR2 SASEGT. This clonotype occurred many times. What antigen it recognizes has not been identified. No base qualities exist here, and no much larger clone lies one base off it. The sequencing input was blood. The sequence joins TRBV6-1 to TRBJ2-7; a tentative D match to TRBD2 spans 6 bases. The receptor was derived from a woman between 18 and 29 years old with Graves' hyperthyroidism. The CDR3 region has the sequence CASSFGEAQYF. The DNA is TGTGCCAGCAGTTTTGGGGAGGCGCAGTACTTC.